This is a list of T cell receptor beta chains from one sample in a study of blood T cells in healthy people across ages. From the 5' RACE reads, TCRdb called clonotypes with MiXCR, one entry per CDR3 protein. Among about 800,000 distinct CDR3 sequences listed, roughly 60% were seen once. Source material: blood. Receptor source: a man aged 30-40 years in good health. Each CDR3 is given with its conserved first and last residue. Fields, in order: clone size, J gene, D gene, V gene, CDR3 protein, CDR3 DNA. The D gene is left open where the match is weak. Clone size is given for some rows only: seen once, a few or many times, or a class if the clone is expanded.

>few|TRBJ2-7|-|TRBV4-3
CASSQAVTYEQYF
TGCGCCAGCAGCCAAGCGGTGACCTACGAGCAGTACTTC
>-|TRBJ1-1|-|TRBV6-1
CASSERRATEAFF
TGTGCCAGCAGTGAAAGGCGGGCCACTGAAGCTTTCTTT
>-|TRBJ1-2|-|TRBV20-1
CSPGTSNYGYTF
TGCAGCCCAGGGACCTCTAACTATGGCTACACCTTC
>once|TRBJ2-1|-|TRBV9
CASSVGGALNEQFF
TGTGCCAGCAGCGTAGGGGGGGCCCTCAATGAGCAGTTCTTC
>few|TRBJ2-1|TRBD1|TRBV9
CASSVVSQGVSNEQFF
TGTGCCAGCAGCGTAGTTTCACAGGGGGTGAGCAATGAGCAGTTCTTC
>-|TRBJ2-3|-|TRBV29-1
CSLGGDTQYF
TGCAGCTTAGGGGGAGATACGCAGTATTTT
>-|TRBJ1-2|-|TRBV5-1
CASSPKGRAQYGYTF
TGCGCCAGCAGCCCCAAGGGGAGGGCACAATATGGCTACACCTTC
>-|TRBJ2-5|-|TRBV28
CAGSLPGALQETQYF
TGTGCCGGCAGTCTCCCCGGGGCCCTCCAAGAGACCCAGTACTTC
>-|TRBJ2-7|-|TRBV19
CASSIQGSNEQYF
TGTGCCAGTAGTATACAAGGCTCAAACGAGCAGTACTTC
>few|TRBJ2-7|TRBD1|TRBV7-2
CASSLLGQGLGEQYF
TGTGCCAGCAGCCTTTTGGGACAGGGCCTAGGCGAGCAGTACTTC
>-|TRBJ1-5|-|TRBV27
CASRKGANSNQPQHF
TGTGCCAGCAGAAAGGGTGCAAATAGCAATCAGCCCCAGCATTTT
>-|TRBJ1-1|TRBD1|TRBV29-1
CSVDRSGQGGTEAFF
TGCAGCGTTGATCGCTCCGGACAGGGCGGCACTGAAGCTTTCTTT
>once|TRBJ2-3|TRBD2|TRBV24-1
CATSDSRTSGRYDTQYF
TGTGCCACCAGTGATTCTCGCACTAGCGGGAGGTACGATACGCAGTATTTT
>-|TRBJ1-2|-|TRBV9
CASSPKGNNYGYTF
TGTGCCAGCAGCCCTAAGGGGAATAACTATGGCTACACCTTC
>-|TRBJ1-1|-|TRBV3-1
CASSQSVNLNTEAFF
TGTGCCAGCAGCCAATCTGTCAACCTGAACACTGAAGCTTTCTTT
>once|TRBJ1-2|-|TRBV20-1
CSALSPGTTVEVGYTF
TGCAGTGCTTTAAGTCCGGGGACAACGGTGGAGGTTGGCTACACCTTC
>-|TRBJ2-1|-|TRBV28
CASSFWSGEQFF
TGTGCCAGCAGTTTCTGGTCTGGTGAGCAGTTCTTC
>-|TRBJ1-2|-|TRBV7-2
CASSLETANYGYTF
TGTGCCAGCAGCTTAGAGACAGCTAACTATGGCTACACCTTC
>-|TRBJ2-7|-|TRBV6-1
CASSKDVSGSYEQYF
TGTGCCAGCTCCAAAGACGTTTCTGGCTCCTACGAGCAGTACTTC
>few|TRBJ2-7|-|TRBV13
CASSLKMSSEVGEQYF
TGTGCCAGCAGCCTAAAAATGTCTAGTGAGGTCGGCGAGCAGTACTTC
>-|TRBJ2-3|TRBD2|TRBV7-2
CASNQGGRSDTQYF
TGTGCCAGCAATCAAGGCGGGAGATCCGATACGCAGTATTTT
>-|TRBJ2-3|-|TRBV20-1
CSAMDSGTDTQYF
TGCAGTGCTATGGACAGCGGCACAGATACGCAGTATTTT
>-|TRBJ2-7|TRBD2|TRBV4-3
CASSQDPGGAYEQYF
TGCGCCAGCAGCCAAGACCCGGGAGGCGCCTACGAGCAGTACTTC
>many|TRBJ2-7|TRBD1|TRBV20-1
CSAGQGQYEQYF
TGCAGTGCCGGACAGGGACAATACGAGCAGTACTTC
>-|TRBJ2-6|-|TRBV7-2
CASSPEGNPGANVLTF
TGTGCCAGCAGCCCGGAGGGAAACCCTGGGGCCAACGTCCTGACTTTC
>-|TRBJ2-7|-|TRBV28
CASSLPGSAYEQYF
TGTGCCAGCAGTTTACCGGGGTCAGCCTACGAGCAGTACTTC
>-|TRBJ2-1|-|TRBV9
CASSVDQLRGEQFF
TGTGCCAGCAGCGTAGATCAGCTTAGGGGCGAGCAGTTCTTC
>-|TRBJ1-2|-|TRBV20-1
CSAMGVNSFYGYTF
TGCAGTGCCATGGGGGTGAACAGCTTCTATGGCTACACCTTC
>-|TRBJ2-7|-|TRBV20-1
CSASRLSNEQYF
TGCAGTGCTAGCAGACTGAGCAATGAGCAGTACTTC
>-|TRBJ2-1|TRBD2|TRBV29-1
CSVEDRTSGNNERFF
TGCAGCGTTGAAGACCGGACTAGCGGAAACAATGAGCGGTTCTTC
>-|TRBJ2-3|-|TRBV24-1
CATSDRGGLSDTQYF
TGTGCCACCAGTGATCGAGGGGGACTGTCAGATACGCAGTATTTT
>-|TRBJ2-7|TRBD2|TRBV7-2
CASAERGTYEQYF
TGTGCCAGTGCGGAGCGGGGAACCTACGAGCAGTACTTC
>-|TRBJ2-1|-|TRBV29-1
CSVDVLSTYNEQFF
TGCAGCGTTGACGTGCTGTCAACCTACAATGAGCAGTTCTTC
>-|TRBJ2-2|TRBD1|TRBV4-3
CASSQGQGAAGELFF
TGCGCCAGCAGCCAAGGTCAGGGGGCGGCCGGGGAGCTGTTTTTT
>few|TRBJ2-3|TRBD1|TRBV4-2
CASSQAGGTGGKDTQYF
TGTGCCAGCAGCCAAGCCGGGGGGACAGGGGGCAAGGATACGCAGTATTTT
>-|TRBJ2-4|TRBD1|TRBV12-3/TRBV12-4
CASSYAGTGQYF
TGTGCCAGCAGTTACGCCGGGACAGGGCAGTACTTC
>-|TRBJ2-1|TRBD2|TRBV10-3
CAISEPPSGRNNEQFF
TGTGCCATCAGTGAGCCGCCTAGCGGGAGGAACAATGAGCAGTTCTTC
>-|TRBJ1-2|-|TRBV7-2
CASSFYDNYGYTF
TGTGCCAGCAGCTTTTACGATAACTATGGCTACACCTTC
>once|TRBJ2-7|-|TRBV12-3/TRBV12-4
CASSLGLIGQGSHEQYF
TGTGCCAGCAGTTTAGGTCTTATAGGTCAGGGTTCCCACGAGCAGTACTTC
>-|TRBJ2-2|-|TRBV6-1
CASRVVGLNTGELFF
TGTGCCAGCAGAGTGGTGGGTCTAAACACCGGGGAGCTGTTTTTT
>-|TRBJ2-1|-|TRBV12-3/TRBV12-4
CASSLSLRGLNRQPGSNEQFF
TGTGCCAGCAGTTTGTCTTTACGCGGGTTGAACCGACAACCGGGATCTAATGAGCAGTTCTTC
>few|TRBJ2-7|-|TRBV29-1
CSGRGSYEQYF
TGCAGCGGGAGAGGTTCCTACGAGCAGTACTTC
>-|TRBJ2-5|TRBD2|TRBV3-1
CASSRSLLAGMQETQYF
TGTGCCAGCAGCCGAAGCCTTCTAGCGGGGATGCAAGAGACCCAGTACTTC
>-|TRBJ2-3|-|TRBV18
CASSRVGGGSSTDTQYF
TGTGCCAGCTCACGGGTTGGCGGGGGCTCTAGCACAGATACGCAGTATTTT
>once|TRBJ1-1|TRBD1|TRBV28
CASAKTGFKAEAFF
TGTGCCAGCGCGAAGACAGGGTTTAAGGCTGAAGCTTTCTTT
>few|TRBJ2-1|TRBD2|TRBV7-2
CASNEQAGVGGEQFF
TGTGCCAGCAACGAGCAAGCGGGAGTAGGGGGTGAGCAGTTCTTC
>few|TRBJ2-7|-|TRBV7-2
CASSLFLSSYEQYF
TGTGCCAGCAGCTTATTCCTAAGCTCCTACGAGCAGTACTTC
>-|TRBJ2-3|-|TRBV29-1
CSEVGGSGTDTQYF
TGCAGCGAGGTTGGCGGGTCTGGCACAGATACGCAGTATTTT
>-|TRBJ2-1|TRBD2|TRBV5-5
CASSFDPGEREGWNEQFF
TGTGCCAGCAGCTTTGACCCTGGTGAGCGGGAGGGGTGGAATGAGCAGTTCTTC
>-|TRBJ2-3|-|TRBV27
CASGFLDTQYF
TGTGCCAGCGGCTTTTTAGATACGCAGTATTTT
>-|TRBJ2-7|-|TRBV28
CASSLVLSGASDQTYEQYF
TGTGCCAGCAGTTTAGTGTTATCGGGGGCTAGCGACCAAACCTACGAGCAGTACTTC
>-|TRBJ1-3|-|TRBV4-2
CASSQDQGFGNTIYF
TGTGCCAGCAGCCAAGATCAAGGATTCGGAAACACCATATATTTT
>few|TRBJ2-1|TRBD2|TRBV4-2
CASSQEGGSSDNEQFF
TGTGCCAGCAGCCAAGAGGGCGGGAGCTCCGACAATGAGCAGTTCTTC
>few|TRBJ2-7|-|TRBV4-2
CASSRDNSPSYEQYF
TGTGCCAGCAGCCGTGATAACAGCCCCTCCTACGAGCAGTACTTC
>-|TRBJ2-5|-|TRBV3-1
CASSQDPAQETQYF
TGTGCCAGCAGCCAAGACCCGGCCCAAGAGACCCAGTACTTC
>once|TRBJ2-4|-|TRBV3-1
CASKAQGAKNIQYF
TGTGCCAGCAAAGCGCAAGGAGCCAAAAACATTCAGTACTTC
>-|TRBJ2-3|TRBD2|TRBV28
CASSNSGIADTQYF
TGTGCCAGCAGCAATAGCGGGATTGCAGATACGCAGTATTTT
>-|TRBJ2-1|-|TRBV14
CASSQVGLSNEQFF
TGTGCCAGCAGCCAAGTAGGGTTGAGCAATGAGCAGTTCTTC
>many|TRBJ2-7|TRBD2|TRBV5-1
CASSLTSSNYEQYF
TGCGCCAGCAGCCTGACTAGCAGTAACTACGAGCAGTACTTC
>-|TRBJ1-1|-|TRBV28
CASNNWDTEAFF
TGTGCCAGCAATAACTGGGACACTGAAGCTTTCTTT